The sequence of this TCR beta chain was determined in a study of regulatory T cells in long-lasting Graves disease. To make TCR beta libraries, researchers used iRepertoire HTBI primers and Arm-PCR of CDR3 regions. One entry per CDR3 protein results from TCRdb running MiXCR on the multiplex PCR reads. The sample has roughly 440,000 distinct CDR3 sequences, approximately 16% seen once. The sample's time point: newly diagnosed GD, antithyroid drugs for less than 3 months. From PBMCs, RNA was extracted and then used to make the TCR library. The CDR3 extends over 16 amino acids. The V end was cut by 1 base, the J end by 3 bases, with 16 bases between. Looked up from germline, CDR1 is SEHNR and CDR2 is FQNEAQ (reference sequence). These data were also filed under a second study, of T cells in Graves' hyperthyroidism and ophthalmopathy.

The receptor comes from a woman between 18 and 29 years old with Graves disease. The V gene is TRBV7-9, the J gene TRBJ2-7; perhaps D is TRBD1 or TRBD2 (7 bases each). The sample consisted of peripheral blood mononuclear cells (PBMCs), taken at new diagnosis, from a patient treated with antithyroid drugs. This CDR3 is CASSLGWQGGFYEQYF. In DNA, the CDR3 is TGTGCCAGCAGCTTAGGTTGGCAGGGGGGGTTCTACGAGCAGTACTTC.